These 24 T cell receptor beta chains share one sample of origin, sequenced in a study of shared clonotypes between healthy human individuals. TCRdb's table, derived via immunoSEQ multiplex PCR, lists solely in-frame clones and lacks some. The sample contains 850,000 to 1,100,000 clones, roughly 80% of which appear only once. The specimen was memory CD4+ T cells from PBMCs. Subset denoted: CD45RA-negative fraction. These receptors originate from a man aged 18 to 30 in good health. Some clones in this sample may be carry-over from other donors' samples.

A few counts support this clone. The chain links TRBV29-1 to TRBJ1-1; perhaps TRBD1 as D (5 bases). V gave up 3 bases and J gave up 4 bases, with 12 bases separating them. The germline V gene encodes CDR1 SQVTM and CDR2 ANQGSEA. The CDR3 length is 13 residues. CDR3 loop: CSVDRGVGTEAFF. The CDR3 DNA reads as TGCAGCGTTGATCGAGGGGTTGGCACTGAAGCTTTCTTT.

The V call is TRBV28, the J call TRBJ2-2; 7 bases align to TRBD2. This CDR3 is built from 13 residues. In germline, CDR1 is MDHEN, CDR2 SYDVKM. V lost 8 bases and J lost 8; bases outside the gene matches: 8. The chain's CDR3 is CASLSWGGGELFF. DNA for the CDR3: TGTGCCAGCCTTTCTTGGGGAGGGGGGGAGCTGTTTTTT.

The rearrangement joins TRBV27 to TRBJ2-7; no firm D call. Germline values: CDR1 MNHEY, CDR2 SMNVEV (reference sequence). The CDR3 contains 15 residues. V lost 4 bases, J lost 2 bases, and 15 bases lay in between. This CDR3 reads CASSSSFRRTYEQYF. As DNA, the CDR3 is TGTGCCAGCAGTTCCTCATTCCGTCGTACCTACGAGCAGTACTTC.

This sequence joins TRBV6-5 and TRBJ1-1; D gene ambiguous. The CDR3 sequence is 13 residues long. Germline CDR1 is MNHEY and CDR2 is SVGAGI. Trimming stripped 3 bases from V and 2 bases from J, with 7 bases between. The CDR3 protein is CASSYKVNTEAFF. The CDR3 DNA sequence: TGTGCCAGCAGTTATAAGGTAAACACTGAAGCTTTCTTT.

This clone was detected once. V and J are TRBV19 and TRBJ2-3; 9 bases agree with TRBD1. This CDR3 is 14 amino acids long. J was trimmed by 4 bases and V by 1 base; bases with no gene match: 0. Germline CDR1 and CDR2: LNHDA and SQIVND (reference sequence). The CDR3 region is CASSIGDRADTQYF. CDR3 nucleotides: TGTGCCAGTAGTATAGGGGACAGGGCAGATACGCAGTATTTT.

The rearrangement links TRBV5-1 to TRBJ2-2, with D possibly matching TRBD2 (7 bases). From germline, CDR1 is SGHRS and CDR2 YFSETQ. The V gene lost 10 bases and the J gene lost 3 bases, with 16 bases spanning the gap. The CDR3 has 14 amino acids. The CDR3 region has the DNA TGCGCCGGGAGCCCGGGGGGCTACACCGGGGAGCTGTTTTTT. It yields the protein CAGSPGGYTGELFF.

The chain uses TRBV27 and TRBJ2-7, with 13 bases aligning to TRBD2. The CDR3 consists of 15 residues. CDR1 and CDR2 (germline): MNHEY, SMNVEV (reference sequence). J lost 4 bases, V lost 8 bases, and 8 bases had no gene match. The chain's CDR3 is CASLLLAGGKYEQYF. The CDR3 DNA reads as TGTGCCAGCCTCCTACTAGCGGGAGGGAAGTACGAGCAGTACTTC.

J is TRBJ1-1 and V is TRBV29-1; D remains ambiguous. From germline, CDR1 is SQVTM and CDR2 ANQGSEA. The CDR3 covers 13 residues. V was pared by 3 bases and J by 1 base, with 9 bases between. CDR3 amino acids: CSVERQENTEAFF. DNA of the CDR3: TGCAGCGTTGAGCGTCAGGAGAACACTGAAGCTTTCTTT. Full variable domain (remainder filled in from reference TRBV29-1 and TRBJ1-1): SAVISQKPSRDICQRGTSLTIQCQVDSQVTMMFWYRQQPGQSLTLIATANQGSEATYESGFVIDKFPISRPNLTFSTLTVSNMSPEDSSIYLCSVERQENTEAFFGQGTRLTVV.

V usage is TRBV6-6 and J usage is TRBJ2-3; 13 bases are shared with TRBD2. Germline V gene data show CDR1 as MNHNY and CDR2 as SVGAGI (reference sequence). Losses at the gene ends were 6 bases for V and 6 bases for J; bases not matched to a gene: 6. This CDR3 has 15 residues. Here the CDR3 reads CASRLGLAGADTQYF. CDR3 coding DNA: TGTGCCAGCAGACTCGGACTAGCGGGAGCCGATACGCAGTATTTT.

The chain recombines TRBV9 with TRBJ1-2; TRBD1 might be the D (5 bases). V lost 6 bases and J lost 3, with 21 bases in between. Germline V CDR1 and CDR2: SGDLS, YYNGEE. This CDR3 is 16 amino acids long. The CDR3 sequence: CASNGDSPSLDYGYTF. The CDR3 DNA follows: TGTGCCAGCAATGGAGACAGCCCGAGCTTGGACTATGGCTACACCTTC.

The chain combines TRBV7-9 with TRBJ2-3, with D perhaps TRBD2 (6 bases). The V gene's germline CDR1 is SEHNR and CDR2 FQNEAQ (reference sequence). Trimming removed 5 bases at V and 9 bases at J, with 24 bases between. The CDR3 runs to 16 residues. CDR3 DNA: TGTGCCAGCAGCAAGGGACTTCTACACTCCTTAGACACGCAGTATTTT. This sequence encodes CASSKGLLHSLDTQYF.

This clone appeared a single time. This chain joins TRBV5-1 and TRBJ2-7, with TRBD2 matching over 8 bases. This CDR3 comprises 15 residues. The germline CDR1 and CDR2 sequences are SGHRS and YFSETQ. Germline trimming cut 4 bases from V and 3 bases from J; bases unmatched to any gene: 9. CDR3 in DNA: TGCGCCAGCAGCAACCAGCGGGGGACCCTCTACGAGCAGTACTTC. This encodes CASSNQRGTLYEQYF.

This clone occurred many times. Here the CDR3 DNA reads TGTGCCAGCAGCGCGGACACCGGCGGTGGCTACACCTTC. It specifies CASSADTGGGYTF. The rearrangement uses TRBV7-6 and TRBJ1-2; possibly TRBD1 for D (5 bases). Trimming took off 5 bases at V and 7 bases at J, with 14 bases between the two ends. Germline CDR1 SGHVS, CDR2 FNYEAQ. The CDR3 contains 13 residues.

DNA of the CDR3: TGTGCCAGCAGTTCCGCGACTAGCGGGAACACAGATACGCAGTATTTT. This sequence encodes CASSSATSGNTDTQYF. The chain employs TRBV28 and TRBJ2-3; 11 bases align to TRBD2. This CDR3 has 16 residues. CDR1 MDHEN and CDR2 SYDVKM come from the germline V gene. V lost 4 bases, J lost 2 bases, and 5 bases stayed unmatched.

This clone was recorded only once. This chain links TRBV2 with TRBJ2-1; 10 bases align to TRBD2. The CDR3 consists of 15 residues. CDR1 and CDR2 (germline): SNHLY, FYNNEI. The V gene end was trimmed by 6 bases and the J gene end by 4 bases; junction bases not matched to a gene: 6. This CDR3 reads CASSWTSGVYNEQFF. CDR3 nucleotide sequence: TGTGCCAGCAGCTGGACTAGCGGTGTTTACAATGAGCAGTTCTTC.

The chain recombines TRBV29-1 with TRBJ2-7; unclear D gene. This CDR3 is 15 amino acids long. Germline V CDR1 and CDR2: SQVTM, ANQGSEA. The germline V and J ends were trimmed by 7 bases and 1 base, with 20 bases remaining between them. The CDR3 sequence: CSARERMLGSYEQYF. Written as DNA, the CDR3 is TGCAGCGCACGCGAAAGGATGTTGGGTTCCTACGAGCAGTACTTC.

On this clone itself: As the CDR3 is not closed by the conserved phenylalanine or tryptophan, this likely results from a read error. This chain joins TRBV5-1 and TRBJ2-7; D is perhaps TRBD2 (6 bases). V was trimmed by 0 bases and J by 3 bases, leaving 13 bases between them. The CDR3 spans 15 residues. Per the germline V gene, CDR1 is SGHRS and CDR2 is YFSETQ. CDR3 in amino acids: CASSLAGGLLYEQYL. CDR3 sequence (DNA): TGCGCCAGCAGCTTGGCCGGGGGACTCCTCTACGAGCAGTACCTC.

The chain joins TRBV28 to TRBJ1-1; D perhaps matches TRBD1 (5 bases). The germline V gene has CDR1 MDHEN and CDR2 SYDVKM. V lost 4 bases to trimming and J lost 1 base, with 16 bases between them. The CDR3 consists of 16 residues. The CDR3 here is CASSSPSWGGNTEAFF. In DNA form, the CDR3 reads TGTGCCAGCAGTTCGCCGTCCTGGGGGGGGAACACTGAAGCTTTCTTT.

The rearrangement links TRBV11-1 to TRBJ1-4; possibly TRBD1 for D (5 bases). Germline CDR1 and CDR2: SGHAT and FQDESV (reference sequence). Trimming cost V 5 bases and J 0 bases, with 13 bases left between them. This CDR3 is 16 amino acids long. The CDR3 here is CASSHRRGATNEKLFF. The DNA of the CDR3 is TGTGCCAGCAGCCATAGGAGGGGTGCAACTAATGAAAAACTGTTTTTT.

The chain links TRBV7-8 to TRBJ2-2; D perhaps matches TRBD2 (6 bases). The CDR3 length is 19 residues. The germline V gene encodes CDR1 SGHVS and CDR2 FQNEAQ. With 5 bases removed from V and 1 base from J, the gap between germline ends came to 23 bases. CDR3 DNA: TGTGCCAGCAGCGCCTCAAAGCGGGCCACCTGGGGGAACACCGGGGAGCTGTTTTTT. Its translation is CASSASKRATWGNTGELFF.

The chain combines TRBV9 with TRBJ2-2; D unresolved. Germline values: CDR1 SGDLS, CDR2 YYNGEE. This CDR3 has 15 amino acids. V lost 2 bases and J lost 0, with 8 bases in between. This chain's CDR3 is CASSVHSPNTGELFF. CDR3 in DNA: TGTGCCAGCAGCGTTCATAGCCCGAACACCGGGGAGCTGTTTTTT.

For this clone: This same CDR3 is encoded by further DNA sequences in the sample. The chain joins TRBV30 to TRBJ1-5; D unclear. Per germline, CDR1 GTSNPN and CDR2 SVGIG (reference sequence). V was cut by 0 bases and J by 0 bases, with 6 bases left in between. The CDR3 totals 14 residues. CDR3 amino acids: CAWSVTVSNQPQHF. Here the CDR3 DNA reads TGTGCCTGGAGTGTGACGGTTAGCAATCAGCCCCAGCATTTT.

A word on this clone: Other DNA sequences within the sample encode an identical CDR3. V gene TRBV5-1 combines with J gene TRBJ1-2; D unresolved. The V gene lost 0 bases and the J gene lost 0 bases, with 9 bases spanning the gap. Germline lookup yields CDR1 SGHRS and CDR2 YFSETQ. This CDR3 is 15 amino acids long. The CDR3 sequence is CASSLAGGTNYGYTF. CDR3 nucleotide sequence: TGCGCCAGCAGCTTGGCCGGTGGGACTAACTATGGCTACACCTTC.

This rearrangement joins TRBV11-3 to TRBJ2-7; D uncertain. Looked up from germline, CDR1 is SGHNT and CDR2 is YENEEA. V lost 3 bases and J lost 5, with 8 bases in between. CDR3 length: 12 residues. This CDR3 reads CASSLGRNEQYF. The CDR3 region has the DNA TGTGCCAGCAGCTTGGGTAGGAACGAGCAGTACTTC.